What follows are 22 T cell receptor beta chains derived from one specimen sequenced in a study of T cell responses to AZD1222 COVID-19 vaccine. The protocol was immunoSEQ multiplex PCR, while the TCRdb copy is restricted to in-frame clones and leaves out a portion. There are tens of thousands of clones in the sample; 70% to 90% occur only once, and 20% to 25% lies in the top ten. This sample comprised peripheral blood, obtained on day 0 of AZD1222 vaccination. The receptor source for this set is an adult in good health.

This chain connects TRBV12-5 to TRBJ2-7, with D perhaps TRBD2 (5 bases). V lost 7 bases and J lost 2, with 15 bases in between. From germline, CDR1 is LGHNT and CDR2 FRNRAP. The CDR3 length is 14 residues. CDR3 protein: CASARGYRTYEQYF. CDR3 bases: TGTGCTAGTGCCCGCGGGTATCGAACCTACGAGCAGTACTTC.

The chain recombines TRBV18 with TRBJ1-1; D is undetermined. Germline CDR1 and CDR2: KGHSH and LQKENI. V lost 0 bases and J lost 12, with 14 bases in between. CDR3 length: 13 amino acids. The CDR3 protein is CASSPPAPPDPFF. The CDR3 nucleotides are TGTGCCAGCTCACCACCGGCACCGCCCGACCCTTTCTTT.

The rearrangement links TRBV24-1 to TRBJ2-3, with TRBD2 identical over 8 bases. With 3 bases clipped from V and 1 base from J, the junction kept 11 bases outside the gene matches. Germline CDR1 KGHDR, CDR2 SFDVKD. The CDR3 spans 18 residues. The CDR3 DNA sequence: TGTGCCACCAGTGATGGCCCGGGACTAGTAGAGGGCACAGATACGCAGTATTTT. Its translation is CATSDGPGLVEGTDTQYF.

The CDR3 DNA sequence: TGTGCCAGCAGCAGAGACCCCCAAGTGGGCACTGAAGCTTTCTTT. Translating it yields CASSRDPQVGTEAFF. This chain connects TRBV14 to TRBJ1-1; D is uncertain. The CDR3 runs 15 residues. V was shortened by 5 bases and J by 4 bases, with 17 bases between the two germline ends. CDR1 and CDR2 from the germline V gene are SGHDN and FVKESK. The entire variable domain, with the rest obtained from reference TRBV14 and TRBJ1-1, is as follows: EAGVTQFPSHSVIEKGQTVTLRCDPISGHDNLYWYRRVMGKEIKFLLHFVKESKQDESGMPNNRFLAERTGGTYSTLKVQPAELEDSGVYFCASSRDPQVGTEAFFGQGTRLTVV.

V is TRBV27 and J is TRBJ1-3; D remains unclear. Trimming shortened V by 7 bases and J by 0 bases, and 7 bases separated the two germline ends. Germline values: CDR1 MNHEY, CDR2 SMNVEV (reference sequence). This CDR3 has 13 residues. The CDR3 is CASKPTSGNTIYF. The CDR3 nucleotides are TGTGCCAGCAAGCCAACCTCTGGAAACACCATATATTTT.

The chain carries TRBV4-2 and TRBJ2-4, with 11 bases lining up with TRBD2. CDR3 length: 16 residues. CDR1 and CDR2 from the germline V gene are LGHNA and YNFKEQ. Trimming at V came to 0 bases and at J to 7 bases, leaving 5 bases not matched to a gene. The DNA for the CDR3 is TGTGCCAGCAGCCAAGATCCGGGGACTAGCGGCAACATTCAGTACTTC. Translating gives CASSQDPGTSGNIQYF.

The genes are TRBV2 and TRBJ1-1; TRBD1 matches 9 bases. Germline CDR1 and CDR2: SNHLY and FYNNEI. The J segment lost 6 bases and the V segment lost 6 bases, leaving 5 bases of the junction unmatched. This CDR3 has 13 residues. CDR3 DNA: TGTGCCAGCAGACAACAGGGGGCGCCTGAAGCTTTCTTT. Translation: CASRQQGAPEAFF.

The chain has TRBV5-5 and TRBJ2-5, with 10 bases aligning to TRBD1. Germline values: CDR1 SGHKS, CDR2 YYEKEE (reference sequence). The CDR3 contains 15 residues. The trim removed 0 bases at V and 5 bases at J, leaving 4 bases unmatched. DNA of the CDR3: TGTGCCAGCAGCTTGGGACAGGGGGCAGGGGAGACCCAGTACTTC. Amino acid sequence: CASSLGQGAGETQYF.

This chain connects TRBV3-1 (or the pseudogene TRBV3-2) to TRBJ1-3, with D unclear. Germline V gene data show CDR1 as LGHDT and CDR2 as YNNKEL (reference sequence). The CDR3 spans 16 residues. The V and J ends lost 1 base and 7 bases respectively, with 17 bases between them. CDR3 sequence: CASSQVLEGSLNTIYF. CDR3 nucleotide sequence: TGTGCCAGCAGCCAAGTGTTGGAGGGCAGTCTTAACACCATATATTTT.

V is TRBV30 and J is TRBJ2-3; D ambiguous. Trimming shortened V by 2 bases and J by 3 bases, and 12 bases separated the two germline ends. The CDR3 length is 14 residues. The V gene's germline CDR1 is GTSNPN and CDR2 SVGIG (reference sequence). The CDR3 spells CAWSILIGTDTQYF. CDR3 nucleotide sequence: TGTGCCTGGAGTATCCTTATTGGGACAGATACGCAGTATTTT.

The V gene is TRBV7-9, the J gene TRBJ2-7, with D perhaps assigned TRBD1 or TRBD2 (5 bases each). V was cut by 4 bases and J by 7 bases, with 14 bases left in between. This CDR3 contains 13 residues. Germline V CDR1 and CDR2: SEHNR, FQNEAQ (reference sequence). The CDR3 spells CASSSGPLGEQYF. CDR3 in DNA: TGTGCCAGCAGCTCGGGACCACTCGGAGAGCAGTACTTC.

In DNA, the CDR3 is TGCAGTGCTAGTGGACAGGGCCTCACAGATACGCAGTATTTT. Translated, it gives CSASGQGLTDTQYF. The chain links TRBV20-1 to TRBJ2-3; 8 bases align to TRBD1. Unmatched junction bases numbered 4, after V lost 3 bases and J lost 2 bases. CDR1 is DFQATT, CDR2 SNEGSKA, per germline (reference sequence). This CDR3 has 14 amino acids.

V usage is TRBV28 and J usage is TRBJ2-3; a weak D match, TRBD2 (5 bases). V was pared by 6 bases and J by 2 bases, with 12 bases between. The CDR3 is made up of 14 amino acids. Germline assignment: CDR1 MDHEN and CDR2 SYDVKM. Here the CDR3 reads CASSHGLSTDTQYF. The CDR3 DNA reads as TGTGCCAGCAGCCATGGACTTTCCACAGATACGCAGTATTTT.

This chain links TRBV3-1 (or the pseudogene TRBV3-2) with TRBJ1-3, with TRBD1 as a possible D gene (5 bases). The germline CDR1 and CDR2 sequences are LGHDT and YNNKEL (reference sequence). Trimming cost V 3 bases and J 1 base, with 7 bases left between them. There are 14 residues in the CDR3. Here the CDR3 reads CASSQQGSGNTIYF. In DNA, the CDR3 is TGTGCCAGCAGCCAGCAGGGTTCTGGAAACACCATATATTTT.

The V and J genes are TRBV30 and TRBJ1-2, with 8 bases identical to TRBD1. CDR3 length equals 16 residues. V lost 2 bases and J lost 6; bases outside the gene matches: 14. Germline loops: CDR1 GTSNPN, CDR2 SVGIG (reference sequence). The CDR3 DNA reads as TGTGCCTGGAGTCCCGGGACAGGAGCCTCCTGGAATGGCTACACCTTC. As protein: CAWSPGTGASWNGYTF.

This clone was observed a single time. The chain joins TRBV7-6 to TRBJ1-6, with 8 bases fitting TRBD1. The junction had 11 bases not matched to a gene; V was cut back by 6 bases and J by 10 bases. This CDR3 region has 15 residues. CDR1 is SGHVS, CDR2 FNYEAQ, per germline. As DNA, the CDR3 is TGTGCCAGCAGTCCGACAGGGGAAGAGAGCTCACCCCTCCACTTT. It encodes CASSPTGEESSPLHF.

This clone has only a few counts. The chain couples TRBV5-6 to TRBJ2-5; 7 nucleotides line up with TRBD1. The germline CDR1 and CDR2 sequences are SGHDT and YYEEEE. The CDR3 contains 16 residues. After removal of 4 bases from V and 5 bases from J, the junction contained 14 bases not matched to a gene. For the CDR3, the DNA is TGTGCCAGCAGCAGGACCGCGACAGGGTTGGGGGAGACCCAGTACTTC. Its translation is CASSRTATGLGETQYF.

The sample holds a few counts of this clone. The CDR3 region is CASSSSGAKNIQYF. The CDR3 nucleotides read TGTGCCAGCAGTTCCAGTGGTGCCAAAAACATTCAGTACTTC. This chain connects TRBV27 to TRBJ2-4; D call uncertain. V was clipped by 4 bases and J by 1 base, with 8 bases between them. In germline, CDR1 is MNHEY, CDR2 SMNVEV (reference sequence). CDR3 length equals 14 residues.

This clone was counted many times. The chain joins TRBV5-1 to TRBJ2-2; 7 positions match TRBD1. J lost 2 bases, V lost 7 bases, and 5 bases had no gene match. The germline CDR1 and CDR2 sequences are SGHRS and YFSETQ. The CDR3 is 14 amino acids. The CDR3 reads CASETGSNTGELFF. The CDR3 DNA reads as TGCGCCAGCGAGACAGGGTCCAACACCGGGGAGCTGTTTTTT.

The rearrangement uses TRBV3-1 (or the pseudogene TRBV3-2) and TRBJ1-5; D not resolved. The CDR3 totals 16 residues. Trimming pared 2 bases from V and 1 base from J, leaving 12 bases between. The germline CDR1 and CDR2 sequences are LGHDT and YNNKEL (reference sequence). CDR3 in amino acids: CASSQNPGGSNQPQHF. DNA of the CDR3: TGTGCCAGCAGCCAAAATCCCGGCGGGAGCAATCAGCCCCAGCATTTT.

This clone was observed once. This chain connects TRBV6-5 to TRBJ1-4; 7 bases line up with TRBD1. In germline, CDR1 is MNHEY, CDR2 SVGAGI. There are 15 residues in the CDR3. J was trimmed by 3 bases and V by 5 bases; bases with no gene match: 6. The CDR3 region is CASSKPGGANEKLFF. Here the CDR3 DNA reads TGTGCCAGCAGTAAACCAGGGGGGGCTAATGAAAAACTGTTTTTT.

The V call is TRBV18, the J call TRBJ2-3; D may correspond to TRBD1 or TRBD2 (5 bases each). Trimming stripped 4 bases from V and 1 base from J, with 21 bases between. The germline V gene has CDR1 KGHSH and CDR2 LQKENI. CDR3 length: 18 residues. For the CDR3, the DNA is TGTGCCAGCTCACTGTCAGGAGGCAGGGTCACGGGCACAGATACGCAGTATTTT. It codes for CASSLSGGRVTGTDTQYF.